These 29 T cell receptor beta chains were sequenced from one sample in a study of control samples from healthy donors and cancer patients. Sequencing used immunoSEQ multiplex PCR; TCRdb keeps in-frame clones, though not all of them. The table records about 83,000 clones, 91% of them present only once. Sample: blood. The receptor source for this set is a man between 50 and 59 years old in good health.

The gene calls are TRBV19 and TRBJ1-1, with a tentative D call TRBD1 (5 bases). Germline CDR1 LNHDA, CDR2 SQIVND (reference sequence). The germline V and J ends were trimmed by 3 bases and 1 base, with 6 bases remaining between them. The CDR3 is 13 residues long. CDR3 sequence: CASSMTANTEAFF. The CDR3 coding sequence is TGTGCCAGTAGTATGACAGCGAACACTGAAGCTTTCTTT.

The V and J genes are TRBV19 and TRBJ2-1, with D maybe TRBD2 (5 bases). Germline V lookup: CDR1 LNHDA, CDR2 SQIVND (reference sequence). This CDR3 spans 14 amino acids. Trimming took off 3 bases at V and 8 bases at J, with 14 bases between the two ends. This CDR3 is CASSIQKGVHEQFF. As DNA, the CDR3 is TGTGCCAGTAGTATCCAAAAGGGAGTCCATGAGCAGTTCTTC.

This sequence joins TRBV6-2 or TRBV6-3 and TRBJ2-7, with a tentative D call TRBD2 (5 bases). Trimming cost V 5 bases and J 0 bases, with 14 bases left between them. The CDR3 totals 15 residues. Germline-derived CDR1 and CDR2 are MNHEY and SVGEGT. The CDR3 is CASSQSADPSYEQYF. CDR3 coding DNA: TGTGCCAGCAGTCAGTCAGCGGACCCCTCCTACGAGCAGTACTTC.

The chain combines TRBV10-2 with TRBJ1-5, with a possible D match to TRBD1 (6 bases). With 3 bases removed from V and 6 bases from J, the gap between germline ends came to 15 bases. Germline CDR1 reads WSHSY; CDR2 reads SAAADI. This CDR3 contains 15 residues. CDR3 bases: TGCGCCAGCAGTGACCGGACAGTCCGCGGTCAGCCCCAGCATTTT. It encodes CASSDRTVRGQPQHF.

This clone was detected once. This chain connects TRBV5-1 to TRBJ2-1; 14 nucleotides agree with TRBD2. The V and J ends lost 4 bases and 9 bases, in that order; junction bases with no gene match: 3. The CDR3 sequence is 14 residues long. Germline CDR1 SGHRS, CDR2 YFSETQ. DNA of the CDR3: TGCGCCAGCAGCCGCGGACTAGCGGGGGGTGAGCAGTTCTTC. This gives the protein CASSRGLAGGEQFF.

The gene calls are TRBV24-1 and TRBJ1-2, with a possible D match to TRBD1 (6 bases). V was cut by 4 bases and J by 14 bases, with 25 bases left in between. CDR3 size: 15 residues. CDR1 and CDR2 from the germline V gene are KGHDR and SFDVKD. The CDR3 nucleotides are TGTGCCACCAGTGACCACAGGGCGCCCATGGATAGTAGAACCTTC. It codes for CATSDHRAPMDSRTF.

The V and J genes are TRBV30 and TRBJ1-1, with D maybe TRBD1 (6 bases). The CDR3 consists of 14 residues. V lost 4 bases and J 7 bases, leaving 19 bases between the germline ends. CDR1 and CDR2 (germline): GTSNPN, SVGIG (reference sequence). CDR3 sequence: CAWTLKGGLNEAFF. The CDR3 DNA sequence: TGTGCCTGGACCCTAAAGGGGGGGCTCAATGAAGCTTTCTTT. Variable domain in full (rest from reference TRBV30 and TRBJ1-1): SQTIHQWPATLVQPVGSPLSLECTVEGTSNPNLYWYRQAAGRGLQLLFYSVGIGQISSEVPQNLSASRPQDRQFILSSKKLLLSDSGFYLCAWTLKGGLNEAFFGQGTRLTVV.

The chain is built from TRBV5-1 and TRBJ1-2, with a tentative D call TRBD1 (5 bases). CDR1 is SGHRS and CDR2 is YFSETQ in the germline V gene. This CDR3 contains 13 residues. The V end was cut by 0 bases, the J end by 8 bases, with 11 bases between. CDR3 protein: CASSLVGREGYTF. The CDR3 DNA reads TGCGCCAGCAGCTTGGTGGGCAGGGAAGGCTACACCTTC.

Concerning this clone: Other DNA sequences of this sample code for an identical CDR3. The chain employs TRBV20-1 and TRBJ1-1; no clear D. Germline V CDR1 and CDR2: DFQATT, SNEGSKA (reference sequence). The CDR3 sequence is 11 residues long. V lost 0 bases, J lost 8 bases, and 7 bases lay in between. DNA of the CDR3: TGCAGTGCTAGAGATCTAGGGGAAGCTTTCTTT. Translated: CSARDLGEAFF.

The chain couples TRBV5-1 to TRBJ2-7, with 9 bases matching TRBD2. With 4 bases clipped from V and 6 bases from J, the junction kept 8 bases outside the gene matches. The germline gives CDR1 SGHRS, CDR2 YFSETQ. CDR3 size: 14 residues. CDR3 protein: CASSRAGGESEQYF. The CDR3 bases are TGCGCCAGCAGCCGGGCGGGGGGGGAATCCGAGCAGTACTTC. Based on the CDR3 plus reference TRBV5-1 and TRBJ2-7, the full variable domain is KAGVTQTPRYLIKTRGQQVTLSCSPISGHRSVSWYQQTPGQGLQFLFEYFSETQRNKGNFPGRFSGRQFSNSRSEMNVSTLELGDSALYLCASSRAGGESEQYFGPGTRLTVT.

This chain links TRBV6-4 with TRBJ2-2; D is perhaps TRBD1 (5 bases). Trimming removed 8 bases from V and 7 bases from J, with 8 bases in between. Germline CDR1 and CDR2: MRHNA and SNTAGT. The CDR3 runs 11 residues. The chain's CDR3 is CASGRGGELFF. CDR3 nucleotide sequence: TGTGCCAGCGGAAGGGGCGGGGAGCTGTTTTTT.

The rearrangement links TRBV27 to TRBJ2-7; 8 bases are shared with TRBD1. This CDR3 has 15 residues. V trimming: 7 bases; J trimming: 1 base; junction bases outside the gene matches: 9. Germline V gene data show CDR1 as MNHEY and CDR2 as SMNVEV (reference sequence). CDR3 coding DNA: TGTGCCAGCATACGGGGAACAGGGGGTTCCTACGAGCAGTACTTC. It translates to CASIRGTGGSYEQYF.

This clone was recorded only once. V and J are TRBV27 and TRBJ2-7; D remains unclear. In germline, CDR1 is MNHEY, CDR2 SMNVEV (reference sequence). The CDR3 runs 13 residues. Trimming took 4 bases from V and 4 from J, leaving 11 bases between them. CDR3 in DNA: TGTGCCAGCAGTTCCGCCTCACCTTACGAGCAGTACTTC. Translating it yields CASSSASPYEQYF.

The chain couples TRBV7-2 to TRBJ2-1, with 7 bases identical to TRBD2. CDR3 size: 16 residues. Germline V gene sequence: CDR1 SGHTA, CDR2 FQGNSA. The V segment lost 2 bases and the J segment 9 bases; nucleotides outside the gene matches: 13. The CDR3 nucleotides are TGTGCCAGCAGCTTACGGGTGTGGCAGGGCGGGAGTGAGCAGTTCTTC. Amino acid sequence: CASSLRVWQGGSEQFF.

This clone was counted once. The chain couples TRBV29-1 to TRBJ1-4, with 7 positions matching TRBD1. The germline V gene has CDR1 SQVTM and CDR2 ANQGSEA. The CDR3 sequence is 13 residues long. V lost 8 bases, J lost 5 bases, and 8 bases stayed unmatched. CDR3 in DNA: TGCAGCACGTCGACAGGGTTGAATGAAAAACTGTTTTTT. It codes for CSTSTGLNEKLFF.

This clone is a singleton in its sample. The genes are TRBV10-2 and TRBJ2-1; 12 bases are shared with TRBD2. Germline V lookup: CDR1 WSHSY, CDR2 SAAADI. This CDR3 comprises 15 residues. The ends lost 8 bases at V and 7 bases at J; junction bases unmatched: 9. The DNA for the CDR3 is TGCGCCAGCGTAAAGACTAGCGGGGGTCTAAATGAGCAGTTCTTC. Translation: CASVKTSGGLNEQFF.

The chain couples TRBV21-1 to TRBJ1-5; whether TRBD1, the table's D call, matches the DNA was not checked. TRBV21-1 is assigned pseudogene status. There are 13 residues in the CDR3. The CDR3 sequence: CASSGQRNQPQHF. The CDR3 region has the DNA TGTGCCAGCTCGGGACAGCGAAATCAGCCCCAGCATTTT.

This rearrangement joins TRBV18 to TRBJ1-1; D possibly corresponds to TRBD1 (6 bases). Germline V lookup: CDR1 KGHSH, CDR2 LQKENI. The V gene lost 3 bases and the J gene lost 0 bases, with 17 bases spanning the gap. The CDR3 is 17 amino acids. The CDR3 here is CASSPLQGIQLNTEAFF. The CDR3 region has the DNA TGTGCCAGCTCACCCCTACAGGGTATCCAACTGAACACTGAAGCTTTCTTT.

The rearrangement uses TRBV6-1 and TRBJ2-4; TRBD1 agrees at 12 bases. Germline V gives CDR1 MNHNS, CDR2 SASEGT. The CDR3 has 15 residues. Trimming cost V 3 bases and J 8 bases; bases outside gene matches: 5. The CDR3: CASSEGQGAADIQYF. The CDR3 DNA follows: TGTGCCAGCAGTGAGGGACAGGGGGCTGCGGACATTCAGTACTTC.

This chain uses TRBV7-9 with TRBJ1-5, with D uncertain. Trimming stripped 7 bases from V and 5 bases from J, with 6 bases between. Germline V gene sequence: CDR1 SEHNR, CDR2 FQNEAQ (reference sequence). The length of the CDR3 is 11 residues. The CDR3 bases are TGTGCCAGCACCATGTATCAGCCCCAGCATTTT. This translates into CASTMYQPQHF. Full variable domain (missing parts from reference TRBV7-9 and TRBJ1-5): DTGVSQNPRHKITKRGQNVTFRCDPISEHNRLYWYRQTLGQGPEFLTYFQNEAQLEKSRLLSDRFSAERPKGSFSTLEIQRTEQGDSAMYLCASTMYQPQHFGDGTRLSIL.

The V call is TRBV5-1, the J call TRBJ1-6; 12 bases are shared with TRBD1. The germline gives CDR1 SGHRS, CDR2 YFSETQ. The CDR3 loop spans 18 amino acids. Unmatched junction bases numbered 12, after V lost 7 bases and J lost 4 bases. CDR3 loop: CASAWGTGGAKYNSPLHF. CDR3 nucleotides: TGCGCCAGCGCCTGGGGGACAGGGGGCGCGAAATATAATTCACCCCTCCACTTT.

The chain uses TRBV5-5 and TRBJ1-1, with D hard to call. Trimming shortened V by 1 base and J by 5 bases, and 3 bases separated the two germline ends. The CDR3 consists of 11 residues. Germline CDR1 SGHKS, CDR2 YYEKEE (reference sequence). In DNA form, the CDR3 reads TGTGCCAGCAGCTTGACGACTGAAGCTTTCTTT. It yields the protein CASSLTTEAFF. The whole variable domain, filled in from reference TRBV5-5 and TRBJ1-1, reads DAGVTQSPTHLIKTRGQQVTLRCSPISGHKSVSWYQQVLGQGPQFIFQYYEKEERGRGNFPDRFSARQFPNYSSELNVNALLLGDSALYLCASSLTTEAFFGQGTRLTVV.

This clone has just one count. This chain joins TRBV29-1 and TRBJ1-1; D is perhaps TRBD1 (5 bases). The germline CDR1 and CDR2 sequences are SQVTM and ANQGSEA. V was clipped by 7 bases and J by 2 bases, with 14 bases between them. The CDR3 has 13 amino acids. The DNA of the CDR3 is TGCAGCGGGAGAGGGACCGCCAACACTGAAGCTTTCTTT. Translated, it gives CSGRGTANTEAFF.

The rearrangement uses TRBV4-2 and TRBJ2-2; TRBD1 agrees at 7 bases. The CDR3 sequence is 16 residues long. Germline loops: CDR1 LGHNA, CDR2 YNFKEQ. V was clipped by 0 bases and J by 3 bases; unmatched bases: 4. The CDR3 DNA is TGTGCCAGCAGCCAAGAAACAGGGGACCACACCGGGGAGCTGTTTTTT. Encoded protein: CASSQETGDHTGELFF.

The rearrangement joins TRBV9 to TRBJ2-7; D is uncertain. The germline V gene has CDR1 SGDLS and CDR2 YYNGEE. The CDR3 runs to 12 residues. V was pared by 7 bases and J by 5 bases, with 13 bases between. DNA for the CDR3: TGTGCCAGCGCCTCGGACCCTGACGAGCAGTACTTC. Translated, it gives CASASDPDEQYF.

The gene calls are TRBV12-3 or TRBV12-4 and TRBJ1-1; D ambiguous. This CDR3 is 11 amino acids long. Trimming shortened V by 6 bases and J by 4 bases, and 6 bases separated the two germline ends. The CDR3 loop reads CASRAATEAFF. CDR3 in DNA: TGTGCCAGCAGGGCGGCCACTGAAGCTTTCTTT.

The rearrangement uses TRBV5-6 and TRBJ1-4, with 9 bases fitting TRBD1. Germline lookup yields CDR1 SGHDT and CDR2 YYEEEE. V gave up 0 bases and J gave up 5 bases; unmatched junction bases: 5. The CDR3 totals 16 residues. In nucleotides, the CDR3 is TGTGCCAGCAGCTTGGGGTTAACAGGGGGCAATGAAAAACTGTTTTTT. Translated, it gives CASSLGLTGGNEKLFF.

The chain couples TRBV6-6 to TRBJ1-2, with unresolved D. CDR3 length: 13 amino acids. Per germline, CDR1 MNHNY and CDR2 SVGAGI (reference sequence). Trimming left V 2 bases short and J 4 bases short, with 8 bases between. CDR3 sequence reads: CASSYPSSYGYTF. The CDR3 nucleotides are TGTGCCAGCAGTTACCCCTCAAGCTATGGCTACACCTTC.

The chain is built from TRBV15 and TRBJ1-2, with 7 bases lining up with TRBD1. The CDR3 has 14 amino acids. J gave up 6 bases and V 1 base, and 5 bases lay outside the gene matches. Germline assignment: CDR1 LNHNV and CDR2 YYDKDF (reference sequence). The CDR3 region is CATSRGAGGDGYTF. The CDR3 DNA follows: TGTGCCACCAGCAGAGGGGCAGGGGGGGATGGCTACACCTTC.